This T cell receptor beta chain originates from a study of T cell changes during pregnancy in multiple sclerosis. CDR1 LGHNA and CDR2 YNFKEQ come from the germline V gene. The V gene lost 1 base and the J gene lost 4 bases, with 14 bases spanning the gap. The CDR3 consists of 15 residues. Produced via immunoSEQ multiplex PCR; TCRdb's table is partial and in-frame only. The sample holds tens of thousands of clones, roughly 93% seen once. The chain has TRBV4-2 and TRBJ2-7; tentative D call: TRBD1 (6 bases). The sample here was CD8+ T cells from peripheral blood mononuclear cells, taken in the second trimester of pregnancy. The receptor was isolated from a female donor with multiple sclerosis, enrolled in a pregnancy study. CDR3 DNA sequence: TGTGCCAGCAGCCAAGGACGACCAGGGGATTACGAGCAGTACTTC. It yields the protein CASSQGRPGDYEQYF.